Below are 29 T cell receptor beta chains sequenced from a single sample in a study of blood T cell repertoires in COVID-19. Method: immunoSEQ multiplex PCR; TCRdb's copy keeps in-frame clones and lacks some. The profile shows about 64,000 clones, 78% of them singletons. The sample comprised peripheral blood. These receptor sequences come from a man between 60 and 75 years old with COVID-19, enrolled during active disease.

The gene calls are TRBV2 and TRBJ2-7; the match to TRBD1 covers 8 bases. CDR3 length: 16 amino acids. Trimming cost V 6 bases and J 3 bases; bases outside gene matches: 13. Germline CDR1 reads SNHLY; CDR2 reads FYNNEI. The CDR3 is CASRERVGTGGYEQYF. CDR3 nucleotide sequence: TGTGCCAGCAGAGAAAGGGTTGGGACAGGAGGCTACGAGCAGTACTTC.

This clone was recorded only once. The rearrangement uses TRBV19 and TRBJ1-4; 8 bases line up with TRBD1. J gave up 7 bases and V 5 bases, and 9 bases lay outside the gene matches. This CDR3 spans 15 amino acids. Germline values: CDR1 LNHDA, CDR2 SQIVND (reference sequence). The CDR3 loop reads CASSLDRGGSEKLFF. For the CDR3, the DNA is TGTGCCAGTAGTCTCGACAGGGGCGGAAGTGAAAAACTGTTTTTT.

This clone was found once. The gene calls are TRBV5-1 and TRBJ2-7, with a weak D call TRBD2 (6 bases). The CDR3 runs 14 residues. Trimming shortened V by 0 bases and J by 4 bases, and 11 bases separated the two germline ends. From germline, CDR1 is SGHRS and CDR2 YFSETQ. The CDR3 is CASSLEGGAYEQYF. The DNA of the CDR3 is TGCGCCAGCAGCTTGGAAGGCGGGGCTTACGAGCAGTACTTC.

At least ten counts were recorded for this clone. The chain recombines TRBV11-2 with TRBJ2-5, with 10 bases lining up with TRBD2. Germline CDR1 is SGHAT and CDR2 is FQNNGV. Trimming removed 4 bases from V and 4 bases from J; junction bases left unmatched: 6. The CDR3 extends over 15 amino acids. CDR3 nucleotides: TGTGCCAGCAGCTCCTTAGCGGGGGGCGTAGAGACCCAGTACTTC. Its translation: CASSSLAGGVETQYF. Supplemented by reference TRBV11-2 and TRBJ2-5, the full variable domain reads EAGVAQSPRYKIIEKRQSVAFWCNPISGHATLYWYQQILGQGPKLLIQFQNNGVVDDSQLPKDRFSAERLKGVDSTLKIQPAKLEDSAVYLCASSSLAGGVETQYFGPGTRLLVL.

V usage is TRBV2 and J usage is TRBJ2-2, with D possibly being TRBD2 (5 bases). CDR1 is SNHLY, CDR2 FYNNEI, per germline. This CDR3 comprises 14 residues. V lost 11 bases to trimming and J lost 5 bases, with 18 bases between them. CDR3 loop: CAGTRAPGTGELFF. DNA of the CDR3: TGTGCCGGCACGAGGGCTCCTGGTACCGGGGAGCTGTTTTTT.

The J gene is TRBJ1-1, the V gene TRBV6-2 or TRBV6-3; 8 bases align to TRBD1. The V gene end was trimmed by 4 bases and the J gene end by 10 bases; junction bases not matched to a gene: 11. Germline V lookup: CDR1 MNHEY, CDR2 SVGEGT. The CDR3 contains 14 residues. CDR3 region: CASSSITTGVGAFF. As DNA, the CDR3 is TGTGCCAGCAGTTCCATAACGACAGGGGTAGGAGCTTTCTTT.

V is TRBV30 and J is TRBJ2-7, with no clear D. Trimming stripped 0 bases from V and 3 bases from J, with 9 bases between. Germline V lookup: CDR1 GTSNPN, CDR2 SVGIG (reference sequence). CDR3 length: 13 amino acids. DNA of the CDR3: TGTGCCTGGAGTGTAGGCAGGATCTACGAGCAGTACTTC. Its protein is CAWSVGRIYEQYF.

The rearrangement joins TRBV7-2 to TRBJ2-5; D is perhaps TRBD2 (5 bases). The ends were cut back, 2 bases at V and 0 bases at J, with 13 bases in the middle. Germline CDR1 reads SGHTA; CDR2 reads FQGNSA. This CDR3 is built from 16 residues. The CDR3 coding sequence is TGTGCCAGCAGCTTATCATCGACTACCCACCAAGAGACCCAGTACTTC. It yields the protein CASSLSSTTHQETQYF. The whole variable domain, remainder taken from reference TRBV7-2 and TRBJ2-5, is GAGVSQSPSNKVTEKGKDVELRCDPISGHTALYWYRQSLGQGLEFLIYFQGNSAPDKSGLPSDRFSAERTGGSVSTLTIQRTQQEDSAVYLCASSLSSTTHQETQYFGPGTRLLVL.

This chain links TRBV7-9 with TRBJ2-3; 7 bases align to TRBD1. The CDR3 length is 15 residues. The germline V gene has CDR1 SEHNR and CDR2 FQNEAQ (reference sequence). Trimming took 2 bases from V and 5 from J; bases not matched to a gene: 7. In DNA form, the CDR3 reads TGTGCCAGCAGCTTACGACAGGGAGTAAAAGATACGCAGTATTTT. Translating gives CASSLRQGVKDTQYF.

The rearrangement links TRBV7-2 to TRBJ2-5; D might be TRBD1 (8 bases). Germline CDR1 SGHTA, CDR2 FQGNSA. The CDR3 runs to 16 residues. Trimming shortened V by 5 bases and J by 1 base, and 17 bases separated the two germline ends. The CDR3 bases are TGTGCCAGCAGCCAAGGACAGGGAGGGGGCCAAGAGACCCAGTACTTC. Translating it yields CASSQGQGGGQETQYF.

The J gene is TRBJ2-5, the V gene TRBV5-1; 8 bases fit TRBD1. The length of the CDR3 is 14 residues. Germline CDR1 is SGHRS and CDR2 is YFSETQ. V lost 4 bases and J lost 0; bases outside the gene matches: 2. CDR3 coding DNA: TGCGCCAGCAGCAAACAGGGGGACCAAGAGACCCAGTACTTC. Its protein is CASSKQGDQETQYF.

This clone was observed a single time. The V call is TRBV7-3, the J call TRBJ2-2, with 8 bases matching TRBD1. J was trimmed by 5 bases and V by 5 bases; bases with no gene match: 10. This CDR3 region has 16 residues. Germline loops: CDR1 SGHTA, CDR2 FQGTGA. Written as DNA, the CDR3 is TGTGCCAGCAGCCCCCTCGACAGGGGAGGAACCGGGGAGCTGTTTTTT. It translates to CASSPLDRGGTGELFF.

This clone was counted once. The chain has TRBV5-6 and TRBJ1-2; D might be TRBD1 (5 bases). V lost 0 bases and J lost 4, with 10 bases in between. The germline gives CDR1 SGHDT, CDR2 YYEEEE. This CDR3 spans 14 amino acids. The CDR3 region has the DNA TGTGCCAGCAGCTTGGGGCAGGGAGGCTATGGCTACACCTTC. As protein: CASSLGQGGYGYTF. The full variable domain, rest sourced from reference TRBV5-6 and TRBJ1-2, is DAGVTQSPTHLIKTRGQQVTLRCSPKSGHDTVSWYQQALGQGPQFIFQYYEEEERQRGNFPDRFSGHQFPNYSSELNVNALLLGDSALYLCASSLGQGGYGYTFGSGTRLTVV.

The V and J genes are TRBV5-1 and TRBJ2-2; the match to TRBD2 covers 10 bases. The CDR3 has 15 residues. In germline, CDR1 is SGHRS, CDR2 YFSETQ. The V gene end was trimmed by 6 bases and the J gene end by 4 bases; junction bases not matched to a gene: 6. The CDR3 reads CASKAGTSVTGELFF. For the CDR3, the DNA is TGCGCCAGCAAAGCCGGGACTAGCGTCACCGGGGAGCTGTTTTTT.

The chain carries TRBV12-3 or TRBV12-4 and TRBJ2-1; 8 positions agree with TRBD2. The trim removed 7 bases at V and 7 bases at J, leaving 6 bases unmatched. The CDR3 contains 13 residues. CDR3 coding DNA: TGTGCCAGCATCCCGCCTAGCGGGAATGAGCAGTTCTTC. This gives the protein CASIPPSGNEQFF.

J is TRBJ2-1 and V is TRBV6-4, with 8 positions matching TRBD2. Looked up from germline, CDR1 is MRHNA and CDR2 is SNTAGT. The J segment lost 9 bases and the V segment lost 2 bases, leaving 6 bases of the junction unmatched. This CDR3 is built from 14 residues. CDR3 loop: CASSDRSGVGEQFF. The DNA of the CDR3 is TGTGCCAGCAGTGACCGTAGCGGGGTAGGTGAGCAGTTCTTC.

The chain recombines TRBV5-4 with TRBJ2-7; 10 nucleotides line up with TRBD1. Germline trimming cut 2 bases from V and 6 bases from J; bases unmatched to any gene: 11. Germline V gene data show CDR1 as SGHNT and CDR2 as YYREEE (reference sequence). The length of the CDR3 is 16 residues. As DNA, the CDR3 is TGTGCCAGCAGCTTCTCTCTGGGGACAGGGGCCCTCGAGCAGTACTTC. Residues: CASSFSLGTGALEQYF.

The chain is built from TRBV28 and TRBJ1-6, with D possibly TRBD1 on 5 matching bases. With 7 bases removed from V and 6 bases from J, the gap between germline ends came to 13 bases. CDR1 MDHEN and CDR2 SYDVKM come from the germline V gene. The CDR3 runs 14 residues. The CDR3, as DNA: TGTGCCAGCAAGCCCCCAGGGCCTAATTCACCCCTCCACTTT. Translation: CASKPPGPNSPLHF.

This chain joins TRBV30 and TRBJ1-6; D uncertain. CDR3 size: 13 residues. Deletions cut 0 bases from V and 6 bases from J, with 6 bases between. CDR1 and CDR2 from the germline V gene are GTSNPN and SVGIG (reference sequence). CDR3 residues: CAWSVQSNSPLHF. The CDR3 DNA is TGTGCCTGGAGTGTGCAGTCTAATTCACCCCTCCACTTT.

The rearrangement joins TRBV30 to TRBJ2-1; the match to TRBD2 covers 8 bases. This CDR3 spans 14 amino acids. Germline trimming cut 2 bases from V and 6 bases from J; bases unmatched to any gene: 6. Looked up from germline, CDR1 is GTSNPN and CDR2 is SVGIG (reference sequence). CDR3 nucleotide sequence: TGTGCCTGGAGTTCCGGGACTAGAATCAATGAGCAGTTCTTC. Translating gives CAWSSGTRINEQFF.

The rearrangement uses TRBV29-1 and TRBJ2-3; TRBD1 matches at 12 bases. This CDR3 is built from 14 residues. V lost 4 bases and J lost 5; bases outside the gene matches: 4. Germline V CDR1 and CDR2: SQVTM, ANQGSEA. The CDR3 nucleotides read TGCAGCGTTGCCGGGACAGGGGGCATAGATACGCAGTATTTT. Encoded protein: CSVAGTGGIDTQYF.

The chain uses TRBV28 and TRBJ2-7; possible D gene TRBD1, 6 bases. CDR1 is MDHEN, CDR2 SYDVKM, per germline. The CDR3 extends over 13 amino acids. Trimming cost V 5 bases and J 1 base, with 9 bases left between them. CDR3 DNA: TGTGCCAGCAGTCCTGGACAGTCCTACGAGCAGTACTTC. Translated: CASSPGQSYEQYF. Looking up the rest from reference TRBV28 and TRBJ2-7 gives the full variable domain: DVKVTQSSRYLVKRTGEKVFLECVQDMDHENMFWYRQDPGLGLRLIYFSYDVKMKEKGDIPEGYSVSREKKERFSLILESASTNQTSMYLCASSPGQSYEQYFGPGTRLTVT.

The chain's CDR3 is CASRRGGNLFISTNEKLFF. DNA for the CDR3: TGTGCCAGCAGGAGGGGAGGGAATTTATTCATTTCAACTAATGAAAAACTGTTTTTT. This chain joins TRBV27 and TRBJ1-4, with D possibly being TRBD1 (5 bases). This CDR3 contains 19 residues. Germline CDR1 is MNHEY and CDR2 is SMNVEV (reference sequence). V gave up 6 bases and J gave up 0 bases, with 23 bases separating them.

The CDR3: CASSPDRKNTEAFF. CDR3 coding DNA: TGTGCCAGTAGTCCCGACAGAAAGAACACTGAAGCTTTCTTT. This sequence joins TRBV19 and TRBJ1-1; a weak D match, TRBD1 (5 bases). Looked up from germline, CDR1 is LNHDA and CDR2 is SQIVND (reference sequence). This CDR3 region has 14 residues. V was shortened by 5 bases and J by 1 base, with 11 bases between the two germline ends.

This clone was found once. The chain is built from TRBV2 and TRBJ2-1; no firm D call. Germline CDR1 SNHLY, CDR2 FYNNEI. Trimming took off 4 bases at V and 10 bases at J, with 17 bases between the two ends. This CDR3 is built from 14 residues. The CDR3 DNA follows: TGTGCCAGCAGTGGGTTCTCGTCAGGTACCGAGCAGTTCTTC. Residues: CASSGFSSGTEQFF.

This clone was counted between two and nine times. V is TRBV12-3 or TRBV12-4 and J is TRBJ2-7; TRBD2 matches at 8 bases. V shed 7 bases and J 5 bases; nucleotides not matched to a gene: 7. This CDR3 contains 13 residues. The CDR3, as DNA: TGTGCCAGCACCCGGGAGGGGTTCGACGAGCAGTACTTC. The encoded protein is CASTREGFDEQYF.

This clone occurred a few times. The chain combines TRBV5-6 with TRBJ2-2; 7 nucleotides align to TRBD1. The CDR3 extends over 15 amino acids. Looked up from germline, CDR1 is SGHDT and CDR2 is YYEEEE. V lost 6 bases and J lost 1; bases outside the gene matches: 6. The CDR3 loop is CASTQTGRNTGELFF. CDR3 coding DNA: TGTGCCAGCACCCAGACAGGGAGGAACACCGGGGAGCTGTTTTTT. Supplemented by reference TRBV5-6 and TRBJ2-2, the full variable domain reads DAGVTQSPTHLIKTRGQQVTLRCSPKSGHDTVSWYQQALGQGPQFIFQYYEEEERQRGNFPDRFSGHQFPNYSSELNVNALLLGDSALYLCASTQTGRNTGELFFGEGSRLTVL.

The gene calls are TRBV5-6 and TRBJ1-6; D remains unclear. Germline CDR1 SGHDT, CDR2 YYEEEE. The V end was cut by 0 bases, the J end by 0 bases, with 7 bases between. CDR3 length equals 16 residues. CDR3 DNA sequence: TGTGCCAGCAGCTTGGGCTCGAGCTCCTATAATTCACCCCTCCACTTT. Its translation: CASSLGSSSYNSPLHF.

This clone was picked up one time. The chain carries TRBV13 and TRBJ2-7; 10 bases are a match to TRBD2. This CDR3 spans 15 amino acids. Germline CDR1 and CDR2: PRHDT and FYEKMQ (reference sequence). V trimming: 4 bases; J trimming: 2 bases; junction bases outside the gene matches: 5. In nucleotides, the CDR3 is TGTGCCAGCAGCTCTTGGACTAGCGGTGCCTACGAGCAGTACTTC. It is translated as CASSSWTSGAYEQYF.